The TCR beta chain under discussion was sequenced for a study of spatial heterogeneity in lung cancer. Study information: Alpha-chain sequences were detected in numbers that were consistently lower than beta-chain sequences.

This clonotype was found a few times. Its antigen is unidentified. Trimming cost V 4 bases and J 7 bases, with 11 bases left between them. CDR3 size: 13 residues. TCRdb passed the 5' RACE reads through MiXCR, listing each CDR3 protein once. The repertoire holds around 100,000 distinct CDR3 sequences, under 4.5% seen once, with over 20% in the top ten. General study results and limits: The number of expanded tumor alpha and beta chains correlated with mutation number. The recorded estimate of tumor T cell coverage is approximately 6.3% for alpha chains and under 15% for beta chains.

Described time point: sample taken at primary tumor resection. This sample comprised lung tumor tissue, obtained at surgery. This TCR was recovered from a male donor with early-stage non-small cell lung cancer. The chain uses TRBV12-3 or TRBV12-4 and TRBJ1-5; tentative D call: TRBD1 (6 bases). The CDR3 region has the DNA TGTGCCAGCAGTTCACAGGGCTGGCAGCCCCAGCATTTT. Its translation: CASSSQGWQPQHF.